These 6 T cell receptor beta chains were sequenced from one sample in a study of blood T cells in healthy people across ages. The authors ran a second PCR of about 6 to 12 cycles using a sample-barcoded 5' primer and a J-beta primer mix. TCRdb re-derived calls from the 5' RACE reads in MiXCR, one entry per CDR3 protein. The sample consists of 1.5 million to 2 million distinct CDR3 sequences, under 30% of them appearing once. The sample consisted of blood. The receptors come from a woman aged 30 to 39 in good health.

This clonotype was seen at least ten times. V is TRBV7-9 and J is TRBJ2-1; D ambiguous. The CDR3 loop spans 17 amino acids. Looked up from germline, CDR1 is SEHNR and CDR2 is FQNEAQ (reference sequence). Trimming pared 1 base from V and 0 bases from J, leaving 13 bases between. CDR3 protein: CASSLVSAVSSYNEQFF. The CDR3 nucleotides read TGTGCCAGCAGCTTAGTTTCGGCGGTGAGCTCCTACAATGAGCAGTTCTTC.

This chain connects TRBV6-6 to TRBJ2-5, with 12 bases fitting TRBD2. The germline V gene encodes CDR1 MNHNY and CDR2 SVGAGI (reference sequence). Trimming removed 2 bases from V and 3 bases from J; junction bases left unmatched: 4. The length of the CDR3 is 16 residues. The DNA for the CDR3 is TGTGCCAGCAGTTACCTAGCGGGAGGGCCAGAAGAGACCCAGTACTTC. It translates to CASSYLAGGPEETQYF.

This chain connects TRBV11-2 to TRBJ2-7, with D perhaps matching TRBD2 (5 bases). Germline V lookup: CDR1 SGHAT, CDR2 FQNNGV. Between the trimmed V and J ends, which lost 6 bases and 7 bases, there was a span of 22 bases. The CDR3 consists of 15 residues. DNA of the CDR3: TGTGCCAGCAGTCGAAGCGGCGTATCCTACAATGAGCAGTACTTC. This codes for CASSRSGVSYNEQYF.

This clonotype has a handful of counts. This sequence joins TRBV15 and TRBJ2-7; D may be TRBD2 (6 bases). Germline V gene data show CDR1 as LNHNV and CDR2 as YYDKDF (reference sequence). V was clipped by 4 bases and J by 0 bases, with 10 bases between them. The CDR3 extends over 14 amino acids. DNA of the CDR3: TGTGCCACCAGCACTGGGACTGCCTCCTACGAGCAGTACTTC. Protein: CATSTGTASYEQYF.

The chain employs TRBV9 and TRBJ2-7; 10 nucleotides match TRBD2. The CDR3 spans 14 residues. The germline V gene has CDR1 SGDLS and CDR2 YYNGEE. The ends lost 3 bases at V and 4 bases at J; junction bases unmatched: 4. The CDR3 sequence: CASSGPSGSYEQYF. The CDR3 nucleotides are TGTGCCAGCAGCGGCCCTAGCGGGAGTTACGAGCAGTACTTC.

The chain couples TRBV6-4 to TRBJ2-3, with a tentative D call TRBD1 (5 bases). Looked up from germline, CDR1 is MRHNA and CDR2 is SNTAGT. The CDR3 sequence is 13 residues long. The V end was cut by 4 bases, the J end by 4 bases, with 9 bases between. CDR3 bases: TGTGCCAGCAGTGCACAGGTTGCAGATACGCAGTATTTT. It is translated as CASSAQVADTQYF.